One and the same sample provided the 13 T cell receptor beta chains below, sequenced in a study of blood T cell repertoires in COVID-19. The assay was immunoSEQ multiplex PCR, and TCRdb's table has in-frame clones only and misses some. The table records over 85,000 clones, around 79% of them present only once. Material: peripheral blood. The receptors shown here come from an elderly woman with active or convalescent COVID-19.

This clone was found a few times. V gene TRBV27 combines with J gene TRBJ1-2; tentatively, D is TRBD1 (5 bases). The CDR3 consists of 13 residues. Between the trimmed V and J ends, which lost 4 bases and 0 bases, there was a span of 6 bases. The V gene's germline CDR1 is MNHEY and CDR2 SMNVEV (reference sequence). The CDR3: CASSYRTNYGYTF. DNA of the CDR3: TGTGCCAGCAGTTACAGGACTAACTATGGCTACACCTTC.

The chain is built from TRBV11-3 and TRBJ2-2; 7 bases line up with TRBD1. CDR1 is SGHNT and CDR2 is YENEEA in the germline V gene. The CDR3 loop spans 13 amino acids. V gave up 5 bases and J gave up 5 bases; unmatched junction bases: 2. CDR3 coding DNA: TGTGCCAGCAGCATACAGGGGACCGGGGAGCTGTTTTTT. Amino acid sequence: CASSIQGTGELFF.

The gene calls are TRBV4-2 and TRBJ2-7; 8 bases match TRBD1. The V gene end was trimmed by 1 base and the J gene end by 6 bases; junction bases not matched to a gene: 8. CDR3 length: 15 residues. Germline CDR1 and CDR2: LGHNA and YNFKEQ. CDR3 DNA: TGTGCCAGCAGCCAAGTGTCCGGGACAGGTGGCGAGCAGTACTTC. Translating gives CASSQVSGTGGEQYF.

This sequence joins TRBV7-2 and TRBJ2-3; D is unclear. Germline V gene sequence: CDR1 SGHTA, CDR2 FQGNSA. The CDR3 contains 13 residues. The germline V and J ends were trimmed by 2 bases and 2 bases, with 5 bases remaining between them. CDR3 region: CASSLTHTDTQYF. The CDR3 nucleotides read TGTGCCAGCAGCTTAACTCACACAGATACGCAGTATTTT.

CDR3 region: CSVAPGQGKDTEAFF. As DNA, the CDR3 is TGCAGCGTTGCCCCGGGACAGGGGAAGGACACTGAAGCTTTCTTT. The chain carries TRBV29-1 and TRBJ1-1; 10 bases map to TRBD1. There are 15 residues in the CDR3. The V gene's germline CDR1 is SQVTM and CDR2 ANQGSEA. The J segment lost 3 bases and the V segment lost 4 bases, leaving 8 bases of the junction unmatched.

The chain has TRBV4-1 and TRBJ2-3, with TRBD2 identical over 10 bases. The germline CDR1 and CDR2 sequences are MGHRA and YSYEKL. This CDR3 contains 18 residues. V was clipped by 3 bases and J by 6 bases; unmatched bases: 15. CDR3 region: CASSHPLGTSASRDTQYF. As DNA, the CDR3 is TGCGCCAGCAGCCACCCCCTCGGGACTAGCGCCTCAAGGGATACGCAGTATTTT.

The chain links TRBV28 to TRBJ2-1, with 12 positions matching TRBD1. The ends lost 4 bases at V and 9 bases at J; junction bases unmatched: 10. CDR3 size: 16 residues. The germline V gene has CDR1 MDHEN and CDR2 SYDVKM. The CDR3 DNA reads TGTGCCAGCAGTTCAGCAACCGGGACAGGGGGCATTGAGCAGTTCTTC. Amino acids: CASSSATGTGGIEQFF.

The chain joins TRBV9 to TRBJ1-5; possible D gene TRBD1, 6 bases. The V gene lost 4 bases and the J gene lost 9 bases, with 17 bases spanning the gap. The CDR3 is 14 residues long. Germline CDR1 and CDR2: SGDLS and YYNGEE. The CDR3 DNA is TGTGCCAGCAGCCGGGACACCAGGGACGGGCCCCAGCATTTT. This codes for CASSRDTRDGPQHF. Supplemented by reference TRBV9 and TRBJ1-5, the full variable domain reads DSGVTQTPKHLITATGQRVTLRCSPRSGDLSVYWYQQSLDQGLQFLIQYYNGEERAKGNILERFSAQQFPDLHSELNLSSLELGDSALYFCASSRDTRDGPQHFGDGTRLSIL.

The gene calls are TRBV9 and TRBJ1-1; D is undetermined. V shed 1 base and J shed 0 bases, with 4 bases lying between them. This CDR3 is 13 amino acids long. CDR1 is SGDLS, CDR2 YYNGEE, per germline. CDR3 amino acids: CASSVTLNTEAFF. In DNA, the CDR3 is TGTGCCAGCAGCGTAACATTGAACACTGAAGCTTTCTTT.

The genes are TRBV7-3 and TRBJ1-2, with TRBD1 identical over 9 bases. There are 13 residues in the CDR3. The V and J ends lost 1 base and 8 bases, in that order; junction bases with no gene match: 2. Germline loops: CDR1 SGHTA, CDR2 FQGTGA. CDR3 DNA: TGTGCCAGCAGCTTAAGACAGGGGGGAGGCTACACCTTC. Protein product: CASSLRQGGGYTF. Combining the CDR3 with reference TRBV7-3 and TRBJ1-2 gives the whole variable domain GAGVSQTPSNKVTEKGKYVELRCDPISGHTALYWYRQSLGQGPEFLIYFQGTGAADDSGLPNDRFFAVRPEGSVSTLKIQRTERGDSAVYLCASSLRQGGGYTFGSGTRLTVV.

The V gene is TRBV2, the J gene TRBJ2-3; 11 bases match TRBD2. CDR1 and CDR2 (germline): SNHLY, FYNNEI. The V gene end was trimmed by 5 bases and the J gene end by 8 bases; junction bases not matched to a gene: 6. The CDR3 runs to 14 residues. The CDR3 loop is CASSPTSGSATQYF. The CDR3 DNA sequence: TGTGCCAGCAGTCCTACTAGCGGGAGTGCTACGCAGTATTTT.

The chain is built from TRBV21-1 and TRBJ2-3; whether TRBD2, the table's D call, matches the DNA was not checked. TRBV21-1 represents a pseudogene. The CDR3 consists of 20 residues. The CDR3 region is CASSKWEAGRGRGSTDTQYF. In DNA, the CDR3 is TGTGCCAGCAGCAAATGGGAAGCGGGGCGCGGTCGGGGAAGCACAGATACGCAGTATTTT.

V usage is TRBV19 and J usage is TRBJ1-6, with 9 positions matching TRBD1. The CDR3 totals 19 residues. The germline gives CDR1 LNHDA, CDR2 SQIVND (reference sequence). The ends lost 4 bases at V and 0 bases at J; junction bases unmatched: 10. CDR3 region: CASSTPGQGGGSYNSPLHF. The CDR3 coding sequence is TGTGCCAGTAGTACGCCGGGACAGGGCGGGGGCTCCTATAATTCACCCCTCCACTTT.